This T cell receptor beta chain is drawn from a study of Ad26.COV2.S vaccination and SARS-CoV-2 variants. Study background: The trial was COV1001 and the donor's arm was Ad26.COV2.S. Ad26.COV2.S, an intramuscular injection, was given once or twice 56 days apart.

This clone was seen once. Its antigen is still unknown. Study-wide results and caveats: Spike-specific TCR breadth was greater in vaccine than placebo recipients.

The method was immunoSEQ multiplex PCR; TCRdb's version includes in-frame clones alone and lacks a portion of them. Of about 680,000 clones in the sample, roughly nine tenths are singletons; the top ten hold approximately 1.5%. CDR3 length: 14 amino acids. After removal of 6 bases from V and 1 base from J, the junction contained 4 bases not matched to a gene. Germline values: CDR1 MRHNA, CDR2 SNTAGT. Treatment reported: roughly 19 received Ad26.COV2.S at low or high dose, single or two shots; about 5 received placebo; per-sample allocation not given. Sampling took place 63 days after the first vaccine or placebo injection.

The sequence came from a person between 18 and 65 years old who received the Ad26.COV2.S COVID-19 vaccine or a placebo. J is TRBJ1-1 and V is TRBV6-4; TRBD1 aligns across 8 bases. Sequenced here: peripheral blood, sampled in a trial of Ad26.COV2.S vaccine versus placebo. DNA for the CDR3: TGTGCCAGCAGACCGGACAGGGCGAACACTGAAGCTTTCTTT. Residues: CASRPDRANTEAFF.